This TCR beta chain came from a study of T-cell reconstitution after alpha-beta-depleted transplantation in children. This clonotype was observed at least ten times. The antigen is unknown. Study-level findings and limits: Among T cells one year after transplant, newly produced cells accounted for most counts and diversity. Several hundred expanded graft clones reportedly supplied alpha-beta T cells about two months after transplant.

Germline-derived CDR1 and CDR2 are MNHNY and SVGAGI (reference sequence). This CDR3 region has 13 residues. V lost 1 base and J 2 bases, leaving 2 bases between the germline ends. The TCRbeta library was prepared with unique molecular identifiers. TCRdb analysed the PCR reads with MiXCR anew, one entry per CDR3 protein. Counted here are 600,000 to 800,000 distinct CDR3 sequences, around 13% occurring once; the ten biggest clones make up 0.79%. The rearrangement links TRBV6-6 to TRBJ2-2; D call uncertain. The origin of this receptor is a girl aged 2 to 10 with congenital amegakaryocytic thrombocytopenia, due to receive a stem cell transplant. Specimen: PBMCs, collected before TCRalphabeta/CD19-depleted stem cell transplant. DNA for the CDR3: TGTGCCAGCAGTTACTTTAACACCGGGGAGCTGTTTTTT. Translating it yields CASSYFNTGELFF.